Shown below are 22 T cell receptor beta chains from a single sample sequenced in a study of PD-L1 blockade in urothelial cancer. Repertoires were generated with immunoSEQ multiplex PCR, while TCRdb's copy carries only in-frame clones and drops some. The sample yields roughly 62,000 clones, over 75% seen once. Sequencing was performed on PBMCs, taken around atezolizumab (anti-PD-L1) treatment. The source of these receptors is a man between 70 and 80 years old with urothelial cancer.

This chain links TRBV7-9 with TRBJ1-4, with TRBD1 matching 10 bases. CDR3 size: 19 residues. After removal of 5 bases from V and 0 bases from J, the junction contained 12 bases not matched to a gene. CDR1 and CDR2 from the germline V gene are SEHNR and FQNEAQ (reference sequence). For the CDR3, the DNA is TGTGCCAGCAGCGTCCGGGACAGGGGCCCCACGGCAACTAATGAAAAACTGTTTTTT. Amino acids: CASSVRDRGPTATNEKLFF.

This chain joins TRBV28 and TRBJ1-5; D is perhaps TRBD1 (5 bases). Germline V gene data show CDR1 as MDHEN and CDR2 as SYDVKM. The CDR3 totals 12 residues. Trimming removed 8 bases from V and 7 bases from J, with 12 bases in between. The CDR3 here is CASWGGAQPQHF. In DNA form, the CDR3 reads TGTGCCAGCTGGGGAGGGGCGCAGCCCCAGCATTTT.

The rearrangement uses TRBV14 and TRBJ2-1; TRBD2 aligns across 11 bases. Germline values: CDR1 SGHDN, CDR2 FVKESK. CDR3 size: 17 residues. Losses at the gene ends were 0 bases for V and 9 bases for J; bases not matched to a gene: 10. This CDR3 is CASSQDQASGRRSEQFF. CDR3 nucleotide sequence: TGTGCCAGCAGCCAAGATCAAGCTAGCGGGAGGCGCAGTGAGCAGTTCTTC.

The J gene is TRBJ2-1, the V gene TRBV30; 15 bases match TRBD2. There are 24 residues in the CDR3. The germline gives CDR1 GTSNPN, CDR2 SVGIG (reference sequence). Trimming removed 3 bases from V and 6 bases from J; junction bases left unmatched: 30. The CDR3 DNA is TGTGCCTGGAGCCACCCAAAGGGGAGGGTCGACGTGGGGACTAGCGGGAGGAACCCCAATGAGCAGTTCTTC. Protein sequence: CAWSHPKGRVDVGTSGRNPNEQFF.

The rearrangement joins TRBV6-1 to TRBJ2-7; 8 nucleotides line up with TRBD1. Germline CDR1 MNHNS, CDR2 SASEGT. The CDR3 has 12 amino acids. The V gene end was trimmed by 8 bases and the J gene end by 5 bases; junction bases not matched to a gene: 5. This CDR3 is CASAWTGNEQYF. The CDR3 nucleotides read TGTGCCAGCGCCTGGACAGGGAACGAGCAGTACTTC.

V usage is TRBV20-1 and J usage is TRBJ2-5; D is perhaps TRBD1 (6 bases). The CDR3 has 11 residues. From germline, CDR1 is DFQATT and CDR2 SNEGSKA (reference sequence). Between the trimmed V and J ends, which lost 7 bases and 1 base, there was a span of 7 bases. CDR3 loop: CSGQVQETQYF. The DNA for the CDR3 is TGCAGTGGACAGGTCCAAGAGACCCAGTACTTC.

This sequence joins TRBV4-1 and TRBJ2-3; D gene ambiguous. Trimming removed 2 bases from V and 4 bases from J, with 7 bases in between. Germline-derived CDR1 and CDR2 are MGHRA and YSYEKL. The CDR3 runs to 13 residues. CDR3 coding DNA: TGCGCCAGCAGCCAAACCGAGGCAGATACGCAGTATTTT. The encoded protein is CASSQTEADTQYF.

CDR3 DNA sequence: TGTGCCAGCAGTTACGTCAGGGGTGGGTTCACAGATACGCAGTATTTT. Its translation: CASSYVRGGFTDTQYF. The chain links TRBV6-6 to TRBJ2-3; possibly TRBD1 for D (6 bases). Germline V CDR1 and CDR2: MNHNY, SVGAGI (reference sequence). V lost 2 bases to trimming and J lost 2 bases, with 14 bases between them. This CDR3 region has 16 residues.

The chain has TRBV7-9 and TRBJ2-1; 11 bases align to TRBD2. CDR3 length equals 14 residues. The V and J ends lost 4 bases and 6 bases, in that order; junction bases with no gene match: 2. Germline V CDR1 and CDR2: SEHNR, FQNEAQ (reference sequence). CDR3 protein: CASSYGLAGNEQFF. In nucleotides, the CDR3 is TGTGCCAGCAGCTACGGACTAGCGGGCAATGAGCAGTTCTTC. Filled out from reference TRBV7-9 and TRBJ2-1, the complete variable domain reads DTGVSQNPRHKITKRGQNVTFRCDPISEHNRLYWYRQTLGQGPEFLTYFQNEAQLEKSRLLSDRFSAERPKGSFSTLEIQRTEQGDSAMYLCASSYGLAGNEQFFGPGTRLTVL.

Only one count was recorded for this clone. One end of the junction varies from germline; a read error may be responsible. The rearrangement uses TRBV7-7 and TRBJ2-7, with 14 bases aligning to TRBD2. Per the germline V gene, CDR1 is SSHAT and CDR2 is FNYEAQ (reference sequence). The CDR3 contains 15 residues. The CDR3 DNA reads TGTGCTAGCAGCTCCGGGACTAGCGGGAGTTACGAGCAGTACTTC. Amino acids: CASSSGTSGSYEQYF.

The rearrangement links TRBV7-8 to TRBJ2-7, with 8 nucleotides matching TRBD2. V shed 5 bases, J shed 6 bases, and the junction held 15 bases outside the gene matches. The CDR3 is 16 residues long. The germline V gene encodes CDR1 SGHVS and CDR2 FQNEAQ. DNA for the CDR3: TGTGCCAGCAGCGCTGGGGTAGCGGGAAGTCCCCGCGAGCAGTACTTC. This translates into CASSAGVAGSPREQYF. The complete variable domain, with remaining parts taken from reference TRBV7-8 and TRBJ2-7, reads GAGVSQSPRYKVAKRGQDVALRCDPISGHVSLFWYQQALGQGPEFLTYFQNEAQLDKSGLPSDRFFAERPEGSVSTLKIQRTQQEDSAVYLCASSAGVAGSPREQYFGPGTRLTVT.

The V and J genes are TRBV7-3 and TRBJ2-5; TRBD1 aligns across 7 bases. This CDR3 is 14 amino acids long. V lost 5 bases to trimming and J lost 5 bases; unmatched junction nucleotides: 8. Germline V gives CDR1 SGHTA, CDR2 FQGTGA. DNA for the CDR3: TGTGCCAGCAGCGAAACAGGGGTACAGGAGACCCAGTACTTC. Translation: CASSETGVQETQYF.

This clone occurred once. The chain recombines TRBV4-2 with TRBJ1-3; D not resolved. Germline V gene lookup returns CDR1 LGHNA and CDR2 YNFKEQ. V lost 2 bases and J 2 bases, leaving 10 bases between the germline ends. The CDR3 has 15 residues. The CDR3 region is CASSQTEGTGNTIYF. As DNA, the CDR3 is TGTGCCAGCAGCCAAACCGAGGGCACTGGAAACACCATATATTTT.

This CDR3 reads CASTRDTGEQYF. The CDR3 coding sequence is TGTGCCAGCACCCGGGACACTGGCGAGCAGTACTTC. The V and J genes are TRBV6-5 and TRBJ2-7; TRBD1 might be the D (6 bases). The germline gives CDR1 MNHEY, CDR2 SVGAGI. Deletions cut 7 bases from V and 6 bases from J, with 13 bases between. This CDR3 is built from 12 residues.

This rearrangement joins TRBV27 to TRBJ1-1; D might be TRBD1 (5 bases). Germline values: CDR1 MNHEY, CDR2 SMNVEV (reference sequence). The CDR3 is 13 amino acids. Trimming stripped 8 bases from V and 8 bases from J, with 18 bases between. The CDR3 region has the DNA TGTGCCAGCCGTGGTAACCATGGGGGGGAAGCTTTCTTT. As protein: CASRGNHGGEAFF.

The chain uses TRBV27 and TRBJ2-1, with 11 bases aligning to TRBD1. V lost 6 bases to trimming and J lost 2 bases; unmatched junction nucleotides: 12. Germline CDR1 is MNHEY and CDR2 is SMNVEV (reference sequence). The CDR3 sequence is 18 residues long. The CDR3 protein is CASRSGTGGLGTYNEQFF. The CDR3 coding sequence is TGTGCCAGCAGGTCCGGGACAGGGGGACTTGGCACCTACAATGAGCAGTTCTTC.

The CDR3 loop reads CASSPLPPGLAATGELFF. For the CDR3, the DNA is TGCGCCAGCAGCCCCTTGCCCCCGGGACTAGCGGCCACCGGGGAGCTGTTTTTT. The rearrangement links TRBV4-1 to TRBJ2-2, with 11 bases lining up with TRBD2. Germline trimming cut 4 bases from V and 4 bases from J; bases unmatched to any gene: 11. CDR1 and CDR2 (germline): MGHRA, YSYEKL. The CDR3 has 18 amino acids.

This rearrangement joins TRBV5-6 to TRBJ2-1; 8 positions match TRBD2. J lost 6 bases, V lost 4 bases, and 3 bases had no gene match. The CDR3 is 13 residues long. Looked up from germline, CDR1 is SGHDT and CDR2 is YYEEEE. CDR3 bases: TGTGCCAGCAGCGTAGGGACTAGCAATGAGCAGTTCTTC. Translation gives CASSVGTSNEQFF.

The chain employs TRBV5-6 and TRBJ1-1; 9 bases agree with TRBD1. Germline V CDR1 and CDR2: SGHDT, YYEEEE. The CDR3 covers 17 residues. V was pared by 1 base and J by 1 base, with 8 bases of the junction left unmatched. The CDR3 region has the DNA TGTGCCAGCAGCTTGTACGGTGTGGGACAGGGGAACACTGAAGCTTTCTTT. Its protein product is CASSLYGVGQGNTEAFF. Looking up the rest from reference TRBV5-6 and TRBJ1-1 gives the full variable domain: DAGVTQSPTHLIKTRGQQVTLRCSPKSGHDTVSWYQQALGQGPQFIFQYYEEEERQRGNFPDRFSGHQFPNYSSELNVNALLLGDSALYLCASSLYGVGQGNTEAFFGQGTRLTVV.

Here the CDR3 DNA reads TGTGCCAGCAGCGTAGCTGGGACTAGAGCGGGAGGCGAGCAGTACTTC. Protein sequence: CASSVAGTRAGGEQYF. The V and J genes are TRBV9 and TRBJ2-7; 9 bases map to TRBD2. Germline trimming cut 0 bases from V and 6 bases from J; bases unmatched to any gene: 10. CDR1 and CDR2 from the germline V gene are SGDLS and YYNGEE. This CDR3 is built from 16 residues.

The rearrangement links TRBV5-1 to TRBJ1-1; a weak D match, TRBD1 (5 bases). The CDR3 length is 14 residues. CDR1 and CDR2 from the germline V gene are SGHRS and YFSETQ. Trimming left V 0 bases short and J 5 bases short, with 11 bases between. The CDR3 sequence is CASSLDRRGTEAFF. CDR3 nucleotides: TGCGCCAGCAGCTTGGACAGGCGGGGGACTGAAGCTTTCTTT. Full variable domain (rest looked up from reference TRBV5-1 and TRBJ1-1): KAGVTQTPRYLIKTRGQQVTLSCSPISGHRSVSWYQQTPGQGLQFLFEYFSETQRNKGNFPGRFSGRQFSNSRSEMNVSTLELGDSALYLCASSLDRRGTEAFFGQGTRLTVV.

This sequence joins TRBV7-2 and TRBJ2-2, with D possibly being TRBD2 (6 bases). The germline CDR1 and CDR2 sequences are SGHTA and FQGNSA. V lost 5 bases, J lost 6 bases, and 22 bases lay in between. This CDR3 is built from 17 residues. The CDR3 DNA reads TGTGCCAGCAGCCTAACTCCCCCTCGGGAGTTGGCCGGGGAGCTGTTTTTT. Protein sequence: CASSLTPPRELAGELFF.